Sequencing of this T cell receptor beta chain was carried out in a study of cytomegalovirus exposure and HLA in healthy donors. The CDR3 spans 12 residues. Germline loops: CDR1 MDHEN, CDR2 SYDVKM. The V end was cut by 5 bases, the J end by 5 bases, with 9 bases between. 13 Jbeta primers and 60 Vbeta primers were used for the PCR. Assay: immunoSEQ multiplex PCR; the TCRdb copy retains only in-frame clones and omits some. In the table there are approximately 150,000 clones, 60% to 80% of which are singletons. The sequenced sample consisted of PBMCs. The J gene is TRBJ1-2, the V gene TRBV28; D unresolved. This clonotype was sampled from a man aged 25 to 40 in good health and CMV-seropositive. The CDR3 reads CASSTSDYGYTF. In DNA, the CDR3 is TGTGCCAGCAGTACCTCAGATTATGGCTACACCTTC.